This T cell receptor beta chain was documented in a study of shared clonotypes between healthy human individuals. This clone has just one count. As yet, its antigen is unknown. Once extracted for a subset, genomic DNA was divided evenly among several immunoSEQ plates. Sequenced by immunoSEQ multiplex PCR; TCRdb stores in-frame clones only, minus some. The sample has approximately 2,000,000 clones; 93% are singletons. Germline CDR1 reads SGHVS; CDR2 reads FNYEAQ. The CDR3 is 15 amino acids. The V gene lost 5 bases and the J gene lost 0 bases, with 13 bases spanning the gap. Terminally differentiated effector memory CD45RA+ cells were excluded by CCR7 positive selection of CD45RO-negative cells. General observations from the study: Sampling used blood alone; tissue repertoires probably differ. A generally larger estimated richness was seen in naive subsets than in memory subsets.

The chain links TRBV7-6 to TRBJ1-1; D uncertain. The clonotype was recovered from a man younger than 35 in good health. Some clones in this sample may be carry-over from other donors' samples. The sample was naive CD8+ T cells from PBMCs. As DNA, the CDR3 is TGTGCCAGCAGCCTCAGCCCCCGCATGAACACTGAAGCTTTCTTT. Amino acids: CASSLSPRMNTEAFF.